This T cell receptor beta chain was observed in a study of metastatic and nonmetastatic thyroid tumors (dated by TCRdb to the early 2020s). For the wider study: Repertoires were compared across peripheral blood and tumor or nodule tissue samples from malignant and benign thyroid patients.

Library preparation employed PCR. These reads were obtained on an Illumina HiSeq 4000. High-throughput sequencing was used to profile the CDR3 region of the TCR beta-chain in every patient. Regarding the original processing steps: CDR3 differences across clinicopathological groups were used to build a classifier for discriminating distant-metastatic papillary thyroid cancer patients. Repertoire diversity was assessed with the Shannon index, and tumor-blood repertoire similarity with the Morisita-Horn index. TCRdb trimmed the raw reads at Q25, called clones with MiXCR and kept productive beta chains. These V and J calls rely on TCRdb rather than the paper's analysis. In all, the sample holds more than 85,000 clones, and around 7.8% of those were seen once. More than 8% of the sample lies in the top ten. Study-level results and caveats: In both blood and tumor samples, TCR beta diversity was reported to be significantly higher in malignant tumors than in benign nodules.

V loses 1 base at its end and J loses 4 bases; junction bases beyond the gene matches: 5. The CDR3 goes from the cysteine to the phenylalanine over 15 residues. The CDR3 DNA has 45 bases and is translated from base 1. No patient had received any treatment before thyroid surgery. The study retrospectively analysed patient clinical samples collected from about 2012 to 2019 using T-cell receptor beta sequencing. For this clone: Its antigen specificity is not known. Base qualities are not at hand, and no much larger clone is one base apart.

This sequence was found in a female donor with papillary thyroid cancer or a benign thyroid nodule (not recorded which). Some clones in this sample may be carry-over from other donors' samples. The sample comprised blood. In this chain, TRBV6-7 is recombined with TRBJ1-1; TRBD1 lines up with 8 middle nucleotides. TRBV6-7 is an open reading frame whose function is uncertain. The nucleotide sequence is given as TGTGCCAGCAGTTACTGGACAGGGCGGGGCACTGAAGCTTTCTTT. It specifies CASSYWTGRGTEAFF.